This TCR beta chain was sequenced for a study of multiple sclerosis patients with progressive multifocal leukoencephalopathy. Germline V gene data show CDR1 as SNHLY and CDR2 as FYNNEI. V lost 8 bases to trimming and J lost 6 bases, with 10 bases between them. CDR3 size: 11 residues. Time point defined: less than 7 months of natalizumab therapy. The repertoire was sequenced with immunoSEQ multiplex PCR; TCRdb's copy has only in-frame clones and lacks some. The profile shows tens of thousands of clones, just under 90% of them singletons. This rearrangement joins TRBV2 to TRBJ1-2; D gene ambiguous. The sequence came from a human donor with multiple sclerosis. Here the sequenced sample was PBMCs, taken from a patient treated with natalizumab. The CDR3, as DNA: TGTGCCAGCGGCCGGCAGGATGGCTACACCTTC. It codes for CASGRQDGYTF. Together with reference TRBV2 and TRBJ1-2, the CDR3 gives the full variable domain: EPEVTQTPSHQVTQMGQEVILRCVPISNHLYFYWYRQILGQKVEFLVSFYNNEISEKSEIFDDQFSVERPDGSNFTLKIRSTKLEDSAMYFCASGRQDGYTFGSGTRLTVV.